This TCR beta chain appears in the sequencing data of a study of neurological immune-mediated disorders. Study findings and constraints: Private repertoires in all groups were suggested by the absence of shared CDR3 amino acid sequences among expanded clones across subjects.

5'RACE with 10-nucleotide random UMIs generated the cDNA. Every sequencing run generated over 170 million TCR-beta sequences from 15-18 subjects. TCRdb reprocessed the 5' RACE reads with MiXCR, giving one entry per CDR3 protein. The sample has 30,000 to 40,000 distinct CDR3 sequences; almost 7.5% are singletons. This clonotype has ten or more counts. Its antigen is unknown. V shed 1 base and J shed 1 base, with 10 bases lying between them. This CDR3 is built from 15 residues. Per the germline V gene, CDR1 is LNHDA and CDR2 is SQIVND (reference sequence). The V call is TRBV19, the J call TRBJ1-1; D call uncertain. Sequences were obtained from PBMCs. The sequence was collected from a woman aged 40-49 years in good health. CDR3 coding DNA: TGTGCCAGTAGTATAGGTGGGCTTAAGAACACTGAAGCTTTCTTT. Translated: CASSIGGLKNTEAFF. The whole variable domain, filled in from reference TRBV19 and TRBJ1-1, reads DGGITQSPKYLFRKEGQNVTLSCEQNLNHDAMYWYRQDPGQGLRLIYYSQIVNDFQKGDIAEGYSVSREKKESFPLTVTSAQKNPTAFYLCASSIGGLKNTEAFFGQGTRLTVV.